This T cell receptor (beta chain) was recorded in a study of blood T cell repertoires in COVID-19. For the study at large: Acute-phase and convalescent COVID-19 samples originated in the United States, Italy and Spain.

As handled by the study authors: Reference gene primer amplification yielded estimated nucleated cell counts. Assay: immunoSEQ multiplex PCR; the TCRdb copy retains only in-frame clones and omits some. Clonal size and the V and J genes are those of that table, whereas D and trimming came from the DNA. The sample includes approximately 70,000 clones, approximately 85% seen only once; the top ten take roughly 5%. The CDR3 consists of 15 residues. Germline V gene sequence: CDR1 LGHDT, CDR2 YNNKEL (reference sequence). The germline V and J ends were trimmed by 3 bases and 9 bases, with 18 bases remaining between them.

Input material: peripheral blood. This TCR derives from a human donor in a cohort sampled during active COVID-19. This chain joins TRBV3-1 (or the pseudogene TRBV3-2) and TRBJ2-1; tentative D call: TRBD1 (5 bases). The CDR3 DNA reads as TGTGCCAGCAGCCACCAGGGCGTCCCACCGGGTGAGCAGTTCTTC. Translated: CASSHQGVPPGEQFF.